These T cell receptor beta chains were read from a single sample in a study of T cell repertoires in cytomegalovirus infection. These TCRs are of unknown antigen specificity. TCRdb processed the reads anew with MiXCR; each CDR3 protein has one entry. The top ten clones hold about an eighth of a sample with some 900,000 distinct CDR3 sequences, approximately 32% of them seen once. The input for sequencing was cultured CD8+ T cells from PBMCs, taken from culture after CMV antigen stimulation. These receptors all stem from a human donor in good health (CMV status not recorded). Some clones in this sample may be carry-over from other donors' samples. Each CDR3 is given with its conserved first and last residue.

TRBJ1-5 | TRBV2 | CASRSDSYSNQPQHF
TRBJ2-7 | TRBV7-2 | CASSSPGQPVEQYF
TRBJ1-2 | TRBV19 | CASSHGPPLNGYTF
TRBJ2-2 | TRBV27 | CASAPAPGTGELFF
TRBJ1-2 | TRBV27 | CASSFGTGSTLNYGYTF
TRBJ1-4 | TRBV6-2/TRBV6-3 | CASSLGPGTATNEKLFF
TRBJ1-6 | TRBV5-8 | CASSNGQVYNSPHHF
TRBJ1-1 | TRBV19 | CASSIWDLNTEAFF
TRBJ2-3 | TRBV5-1 | CASSYHPRTSGGADTQYF
TRBJ2-5 | TRBV7-3 | CASSPTSGGSQETQYF
TRBJ1-1 | TRBV29-1 | CSVEGRGAKNTEAFF
TRBJ2-1 | TRBV7-6 | CASSLRWTSSFANEQFF
TRBJ1-1 | TRBV27 | CASTGDRDEAFF
TRBJ2-7 | TRBV28 | CASSANLPGLSYEQYF
TRBJ2-1 | TRBV7-9 | CASTLWGASYNEQFF
TRBJ2-4 | TRBV2 | CASSPPTGELNIQYF
TRBJ1-1 | TRBV7-9 | CASSLGTGTGNMNTEAFF
TRBJ2-3 | TRBV7-6 | CASSLARQGTDTQYF
TRBJ1-1 | TRBV4-1 | CASSQALGVLTEAFF
TRBJ2-1 | TRBV9 | CASSALNPGEQFF
TRBJ1-1 | TRBV6-1 | CASRELPPGQGNTEAFF
TRBJ2-5 | TRBV28 | CASSLDSPRETQYF
TRBJ2-7 | TRBV3-1 | CASSQARLAGGTQSSYEQYF
TRBJ1-2 | TRBV27 | CASSSSGANYGYTF
TRBJ2-2 | TRBV28 | CASRSRFNKILNTGELFF
TRBJ1-1 | TRBV7-8 | CASSLAGPPITTEAFF
TRBJ2-4 | TRBV20-1 | CSARGRQRPSDIQYF
TRBJ2-1 | TRBV5-4 | CASSFFLAGDNEQFF
TRBJ2-2 | TRBV27 | CASSLGQGGNGGELFF
TRBJ2-3 | TRBV4-3 | CASSRSSWDYTDTQYF
TRBJ2-1 | TRBV6-6 | CASSYGLGQGYNEQFF
TRBJ1-2 | TRBV6-2/TRBV6-3 | CASSYVQGYTF
TRBJ1-4 | TRBV28 | CASSWDFSEKLFF
TRBJ1-4 | TRBV15 | CATSRDSSYEKLFF
TRBJ1-1 | TRBV7-6 | CASSLAIGTEAFF
TRBJ2-3 | TRBV5-4 | CASSSPRGQGAATDTQYF
TRBJ1-2 | TRBV20-1 | CSARDGDRAGGGYTF
TRBJ2-5 | TRBV24-1 | CATSDFNQETQYF
TRBJ1-2 | TRBV6-2/TRBV6-3 | CASSFQVSYGYTF
TRBJ2-6 | TRBV6-1 | CASSEDGLLSGANVLTF
TRBJ2-1 | TRBV7-3 | CASSQRRGVNEQFF
TRBJ2-7 | TRBV27 | CASLSGRDEQYF
TRBJ1-1 | TRBV27 | CASRRGPEAFF
TRBJ2-1 | TRBV7-3 | CASSYDRGLAYNEQFF
TRBJ1-5 | TRBV5-1 | CASRPTGLSNQPQHF
TRBJ2-6 | TRBV6-2/TRBV6-3 | CASSWTGASLGGANVLTF
TRBJ2-5 | TRBV12-5 | CTSGLGPGVDRAKQETQYF
TRBJ2-2 | TRBV6-1 | CASTLAGGAGELFF
TRBJ2-2 | TRBV7-6 | CASSSSRENTGELFF
TRBJ2-7 | TRBV27 | CASKPLLGQGPYEQYF
TRBJ2-1 | TRBV4-1 | CANSHIGDNEQFF
TRBJ1-1 | TRBV7-6 | CASSGNGQNTEAFF
TRBJ2-2 | TRBV11-3 | CASSRPGAPNTGELFF
TRBJ1-2 | TRBV6-2/TRBV6-3 | CASTSTAGADGYGYTF
TRBJ2-5 | TRBV27 | CASVDVTETQYF
TRBJ1-1 | TRBV11-2 | CASSLGWDTHQGPSTEAFF
TRBJ1-1 | TRBV10-3 | CAIRDWTGENTEAFF